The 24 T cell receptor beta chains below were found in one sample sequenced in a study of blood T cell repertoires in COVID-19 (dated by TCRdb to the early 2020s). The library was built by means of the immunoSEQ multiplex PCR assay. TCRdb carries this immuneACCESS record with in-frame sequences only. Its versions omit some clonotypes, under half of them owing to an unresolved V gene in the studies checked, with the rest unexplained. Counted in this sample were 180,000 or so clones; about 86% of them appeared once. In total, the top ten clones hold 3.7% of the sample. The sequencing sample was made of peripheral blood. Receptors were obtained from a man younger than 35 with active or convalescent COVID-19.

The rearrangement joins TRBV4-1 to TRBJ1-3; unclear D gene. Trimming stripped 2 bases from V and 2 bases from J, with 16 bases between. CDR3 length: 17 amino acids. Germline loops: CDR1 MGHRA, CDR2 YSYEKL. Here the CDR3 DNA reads TGCGCCAGCAGCCAATCCATCTACCGATCTACTGGAAACACCATATATTTT. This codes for CASSQSIYRSTGNTIYF.

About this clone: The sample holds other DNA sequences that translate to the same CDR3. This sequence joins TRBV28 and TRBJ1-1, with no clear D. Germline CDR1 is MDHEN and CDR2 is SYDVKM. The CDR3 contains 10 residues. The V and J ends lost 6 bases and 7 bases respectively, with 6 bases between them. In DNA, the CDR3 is TGTGCCAGCAGGGCGGTTGAAGCTTTCTTT. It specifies CASRAVEAFF.

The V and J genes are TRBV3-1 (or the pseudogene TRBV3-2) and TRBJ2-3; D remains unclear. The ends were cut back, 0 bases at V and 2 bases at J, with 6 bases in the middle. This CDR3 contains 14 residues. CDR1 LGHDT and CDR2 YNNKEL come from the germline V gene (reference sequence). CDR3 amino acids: CASSQDLLTDTQYF. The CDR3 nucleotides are TGTGCCAGCAGCCAAGATCTTCTCACAGATACGCAGTATTTT.

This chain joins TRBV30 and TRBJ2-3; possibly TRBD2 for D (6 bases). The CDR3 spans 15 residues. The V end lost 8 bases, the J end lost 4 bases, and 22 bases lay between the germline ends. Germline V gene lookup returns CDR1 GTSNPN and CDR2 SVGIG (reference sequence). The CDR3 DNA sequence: TGTGCCGCGGGGCCAAACACCGTGAGTGCAGATACGCAGTATTTT. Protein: CAAGPNTVSADTQYF.

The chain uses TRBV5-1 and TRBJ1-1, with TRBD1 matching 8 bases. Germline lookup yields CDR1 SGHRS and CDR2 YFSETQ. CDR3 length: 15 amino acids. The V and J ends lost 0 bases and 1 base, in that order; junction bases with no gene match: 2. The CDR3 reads CASSLGTGWNTEAFF. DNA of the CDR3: TGCGCCAGCAGCTTGGGGACAGGGTGGAACACTGAAGCTTTCTTT.

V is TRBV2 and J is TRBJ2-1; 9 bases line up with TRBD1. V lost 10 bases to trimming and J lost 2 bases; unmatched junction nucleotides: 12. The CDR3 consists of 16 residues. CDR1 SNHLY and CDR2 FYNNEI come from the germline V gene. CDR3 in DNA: TGTGCCAACCCCGATACTAGACAGGGGGCCTACAATGAGCAGTTCTTC. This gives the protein CANPDTRQGAYNEQFF.

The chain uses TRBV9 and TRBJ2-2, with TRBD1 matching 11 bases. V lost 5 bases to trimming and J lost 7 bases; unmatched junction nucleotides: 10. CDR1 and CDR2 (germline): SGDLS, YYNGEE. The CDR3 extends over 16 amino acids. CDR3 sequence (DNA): TGTGCCAGCAGTGCCGGGACAGGGGGACGGCTCGGGGAGCTGTTTTTT. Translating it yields CASSAGTGGRLGELFF.

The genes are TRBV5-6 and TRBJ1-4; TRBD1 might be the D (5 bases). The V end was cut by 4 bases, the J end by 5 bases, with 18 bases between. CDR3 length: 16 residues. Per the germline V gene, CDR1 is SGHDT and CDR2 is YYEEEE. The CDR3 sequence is CASSLRRAGGNEKLFF. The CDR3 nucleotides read TGTGCCAGCAGCCTTAGACGGGCCGGGGGGAATGAAAAACTGTTTTTT.

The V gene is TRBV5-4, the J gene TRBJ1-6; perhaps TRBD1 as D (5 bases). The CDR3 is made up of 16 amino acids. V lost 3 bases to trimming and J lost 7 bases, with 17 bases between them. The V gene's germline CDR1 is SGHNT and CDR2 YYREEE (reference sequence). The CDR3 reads CASSWGDGRKNSPLHF. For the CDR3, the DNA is TGTGCCAGCAGCTGGGGGGACGGTAGAAAGAATTCACCCCTCCACTTT.

This chain's CDR3 is CASRGIAAYTDTQYF. The DNA of the CDR3 is TGTGCCAGCAGGGGAATAGCGGCCTACACAGATACGCAGTATTTT. This chain links TRBV27 with TRBJ2-3; D is perhaps TRBD2 (6 bases). Germline V gene lookup returns CDR1 MNHEY and CDR2 SMNVEV (reference sequence). This CDR3 comprises 15 residues. Trimming pared 6 bases from V and 2 bases from J, leaving 15 bases between.

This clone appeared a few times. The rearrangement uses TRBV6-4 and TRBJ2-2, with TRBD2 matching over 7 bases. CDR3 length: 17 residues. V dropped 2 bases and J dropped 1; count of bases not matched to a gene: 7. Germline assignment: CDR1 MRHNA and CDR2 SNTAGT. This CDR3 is CASSDGAGIGNTGELFF. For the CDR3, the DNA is TGTGCCAGCAGTGACGGAGCGGGGATCGGGAACACCGGGGAGCTGTTTTTT.

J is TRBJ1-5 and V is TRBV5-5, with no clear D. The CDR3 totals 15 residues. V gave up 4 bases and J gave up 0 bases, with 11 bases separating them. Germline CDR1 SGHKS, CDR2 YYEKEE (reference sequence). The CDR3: CASSPRPGSNQPQHF. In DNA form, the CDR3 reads TGTGCCAGCAGCCCACGTCCAGGTAGCAATCAGCCCCAGCATTTT. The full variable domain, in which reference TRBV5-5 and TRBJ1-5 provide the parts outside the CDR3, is DAGVTQSPTHLIKTRGQQVTLRCSPISGHKSVSWYQQVLGQGPQFIFQYYEKEERGRGNFPDRFSARQFPNYSSELNVNALLLGDSALYLCASSPRPGSNQPQHFGDGTRLSIL.

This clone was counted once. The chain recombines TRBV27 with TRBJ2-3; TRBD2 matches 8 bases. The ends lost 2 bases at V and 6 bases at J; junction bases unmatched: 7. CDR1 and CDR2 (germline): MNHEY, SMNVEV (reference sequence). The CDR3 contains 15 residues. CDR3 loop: CASSLNGRAGDTQYF. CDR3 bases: TGTGCCAGCAGTTTAAACGGGAGGGCCGGTGATACGCAGTATTTT.

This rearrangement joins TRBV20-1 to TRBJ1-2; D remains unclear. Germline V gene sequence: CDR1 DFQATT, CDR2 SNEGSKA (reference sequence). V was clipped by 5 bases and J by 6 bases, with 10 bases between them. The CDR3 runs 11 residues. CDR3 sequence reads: CSAPSTDGYTF. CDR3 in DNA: TGCAGTGCTCCGTCTACCGATGGCTACACCTTC.

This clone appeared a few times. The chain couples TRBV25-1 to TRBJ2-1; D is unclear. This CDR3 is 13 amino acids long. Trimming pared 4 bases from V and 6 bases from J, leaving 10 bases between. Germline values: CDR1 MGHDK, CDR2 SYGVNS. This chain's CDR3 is CASSVPGLNEQFF. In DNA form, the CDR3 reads TGTGCCAGCAGTGTGCCAGGTCTCAATGAGCAGTTCTTC.

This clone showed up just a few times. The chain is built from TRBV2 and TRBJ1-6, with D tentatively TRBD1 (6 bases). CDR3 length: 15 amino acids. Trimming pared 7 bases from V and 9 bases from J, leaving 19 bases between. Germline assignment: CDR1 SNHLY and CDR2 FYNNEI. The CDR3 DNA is TGTGCCAGCACCCTAACGGACAGCCAAGGTTCACCCCTCCACTTT. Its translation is CASTLTDSQGSPLHF. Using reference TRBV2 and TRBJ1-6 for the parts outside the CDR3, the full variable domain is EPEVTQTPSHQVTQMGQEVILRCVPISNHLYFYWYRQILGQKVEFLVSFYNNEISEKSEIFDDQFSVERPDGSNFTLKIRSTKLEDSAMYFCASTLTDSQGSPLHFGNGTRLTVT.

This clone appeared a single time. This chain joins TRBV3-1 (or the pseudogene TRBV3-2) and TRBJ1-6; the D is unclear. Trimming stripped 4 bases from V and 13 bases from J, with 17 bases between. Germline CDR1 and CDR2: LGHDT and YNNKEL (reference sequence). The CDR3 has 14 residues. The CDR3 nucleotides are TGTGCCAGCAGCCCCCCGAGGGCGTTCACGCCCCTCCACTTT. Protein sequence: CASSPPRAFTPLHF.

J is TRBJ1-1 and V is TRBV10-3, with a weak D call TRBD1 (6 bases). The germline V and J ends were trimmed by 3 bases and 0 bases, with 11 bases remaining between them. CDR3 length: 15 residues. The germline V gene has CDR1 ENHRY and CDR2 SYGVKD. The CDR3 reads CAISEPQGMNTEAFF. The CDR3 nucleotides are TGTGCCATCAGTGAACCACAGGGTATGAACACTGAAGCTTTCTTT.

As DNA, the CDR3 is TGTGCCAGCAGCTTATTACCTAGGGGTTTGGCGTCTCAGTTCTTC. Protein product: CASSLLPRGLASQFF. This sequence joins TRBV7-2 and TRBJ2-1; maybe TRBD1 (5 bases). Germline V gives CDR1 SGHTA, CDR2 FQGNSA. The CDR3 is 15 amino acids. Trimming left V 2 bases short and J 13 bases short, with 21 bases between. The full variable domain, completed using reference TRBV7-2 and TRBJ2-1, is GAGVSQSPSNKVTEKGKDVELRCDPISGHTALYWYRQSLGQGLEFLIYFQGNSAPDKSGLPSDRFSAERTGGSVSTLTIQRTQQEDSAVYLCASSLLPRGLASQFFGPGTRLTVL.

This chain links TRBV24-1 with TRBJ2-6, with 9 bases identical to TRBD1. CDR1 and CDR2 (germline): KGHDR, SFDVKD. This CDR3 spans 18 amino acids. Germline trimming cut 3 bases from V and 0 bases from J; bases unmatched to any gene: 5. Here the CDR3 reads CATSDPGTGRSGANVLTF. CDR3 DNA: TGTGCCACCAGTGATCCCGGGACAGGGCGCTCTGGGGCCAACGTCCTGACTTTC.

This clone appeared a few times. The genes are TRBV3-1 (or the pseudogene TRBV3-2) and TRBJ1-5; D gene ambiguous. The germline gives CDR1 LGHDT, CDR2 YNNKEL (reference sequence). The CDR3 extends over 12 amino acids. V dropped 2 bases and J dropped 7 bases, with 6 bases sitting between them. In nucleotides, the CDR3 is TGTGCCAGCAGCCAATCATCCCAGCCCCAGCATTTT. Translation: CASSQSSQPQHF.

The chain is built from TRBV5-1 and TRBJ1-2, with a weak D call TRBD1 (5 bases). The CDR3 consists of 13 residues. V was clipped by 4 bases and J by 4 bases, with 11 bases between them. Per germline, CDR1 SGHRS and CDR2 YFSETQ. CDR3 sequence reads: CASSDGTLYGYTF. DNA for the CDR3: TGCGCCAGCAGCGACGGGACTCTCTATGGCTACACCTTC.

The CDR3 sequence is CASSPGTANTGELFF. The DNA of the CDR3 is TGCGCCAGCAGCCCCGGGACAGCGAACACCGGGGAGCTGTTTTTT. This rearrangement joins TRBV5-1 to TRBJ2-2, with 7 bases aligning to TRBD1. This CDR3 contains 15 residues. CDR1 is SGHRS, CDR2 YFSETQ, per germline. V lost 4 bases, J lost 0 bases, and 3 bases stayed unmatched.

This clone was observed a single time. The CDR3 region has the DNA TGTGCCAGCCGTGGCACAGACACAGATACGCAGTATTTT. Its translation: CASRGTDTDTQYF. The chain combines TRBV19 with TRBJ2-3; D remains ambiguous. V was clipped by 9 bases and J by 2 bases, with 12 bases between them. Germline lookup yields CDR1 LNHDA and CDR2 SQIVND (reference sequence). This CDR3 comprises 13 residues.